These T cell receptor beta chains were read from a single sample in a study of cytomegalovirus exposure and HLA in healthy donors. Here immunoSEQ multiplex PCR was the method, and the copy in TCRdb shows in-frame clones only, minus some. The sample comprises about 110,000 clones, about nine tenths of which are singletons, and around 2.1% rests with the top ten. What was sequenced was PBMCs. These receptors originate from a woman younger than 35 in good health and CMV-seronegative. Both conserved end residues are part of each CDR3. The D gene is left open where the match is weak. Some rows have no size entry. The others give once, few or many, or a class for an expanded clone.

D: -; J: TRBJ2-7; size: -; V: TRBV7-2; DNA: TGTGCCAGCAGCTTCTACTTAGAAAAAAGCTACGAGCAGTACTTC; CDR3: CASSFYLEKSYEQYF
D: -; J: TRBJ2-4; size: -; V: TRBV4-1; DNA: TGCGCCAGCAGCCCCCAGGGGAACATTCAGTACTTC; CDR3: CASSPQGNIQYF
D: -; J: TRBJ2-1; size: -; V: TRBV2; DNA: TGTGCCAGCAAGCTCAATGAGCAGTTCTTC; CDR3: CASKLNEQFF
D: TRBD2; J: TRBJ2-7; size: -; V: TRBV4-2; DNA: TGTGCCAGCGGAGGACTAGCGGGGAGCTCCTACGAGCAGTACTTC; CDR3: CASGGLAGSSYEQYF
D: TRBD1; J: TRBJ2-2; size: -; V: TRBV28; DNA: TGTGCCAGCGGGTCCACCCGACAGGGAACCGGGGAGCTGTTTTTT; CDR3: CASGSTRQGTGELFF
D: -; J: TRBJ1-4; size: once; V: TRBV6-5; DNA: TGTGCCAGCAGCAGGACCGCGGGGAATGAAAAACTGTTTTTT; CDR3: CASSRTAGNEKLFF
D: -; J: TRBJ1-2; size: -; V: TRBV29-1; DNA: TGCAGCATTGACATGAACTATGGCTACACCTTC; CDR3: CSIDMNYGYTF
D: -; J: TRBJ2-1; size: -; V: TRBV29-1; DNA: TGCAGCGTTGGTCAAGGGGTGGGCTCCTACAATGAGCAGTTCTTC; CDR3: CSVGQGVGSYNEQFF
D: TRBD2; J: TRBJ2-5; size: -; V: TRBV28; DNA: TGTGCCAGCAGTTTGGCTAGCGGGAGTAAGACCCAGTACTTC; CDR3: CASSLASGSKTQYF
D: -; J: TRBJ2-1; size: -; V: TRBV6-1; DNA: TGTGCCAGCAGGATGGGGGGAGTCTCCTACAATGAGCAGTTCTTC; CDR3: CASRMGGVSYNEQFF
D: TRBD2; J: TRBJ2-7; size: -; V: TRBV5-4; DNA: TGTGCCAGCAGCTTGGGCCCCTCGGGACTACAGTACTTC; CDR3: CASSLGPSGLQYF
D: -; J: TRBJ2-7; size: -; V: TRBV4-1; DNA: TGCGCCAGCAGCCAAGAACCTCTCCGGGGAGCGGCATGGGAGCAGTACTTC; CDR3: CASSQEPLRGAAWEQYF
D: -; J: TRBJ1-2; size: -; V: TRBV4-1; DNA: TGCGCCAGCAGCCAAGATAGGGGTTACGGCTACACCTTC; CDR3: CASSQDRGYGYTF
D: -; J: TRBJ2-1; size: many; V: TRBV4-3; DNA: TGCGCCAGCAGCCAAGAGCGGGCAGGGGTGGACGAGCAGTTCTTC; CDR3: CASSQERAGVDEQFF
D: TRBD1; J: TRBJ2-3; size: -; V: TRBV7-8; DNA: TGTGCCAGCAGCTTACTACGACAGGGTACAGATACGCAGTATTTT; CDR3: CASSLLRQGTDTQYF
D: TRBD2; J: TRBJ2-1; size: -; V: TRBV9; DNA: TGTGCCAGCAGCGTAGTGAAAAGCGGGGCTTACAATGAGCAGTTCTTC; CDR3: CASSVVKSGAYNEQFF
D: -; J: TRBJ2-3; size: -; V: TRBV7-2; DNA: TGTGCCAGCAGCTTAAGGGGCAGTGGCGCAGATACGCAGTATTTT; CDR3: CASSLRGSGADTQYF
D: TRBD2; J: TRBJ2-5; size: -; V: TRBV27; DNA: TGTGCCAGCAGTTTGGGGACTAGCCCCCGAGGGGCCCAGTACTTC; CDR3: CASSLGTSPRGAQYF
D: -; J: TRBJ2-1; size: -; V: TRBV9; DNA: TGTGCCAGCAGCGTAGCTGCGACTTATGTTGACAATGAGCAGTTCTTC; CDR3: CASSVAATYVDNEQFF
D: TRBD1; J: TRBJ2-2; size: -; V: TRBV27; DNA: TGTGCCAGCACCTCGGGGACAGCAAACACCGGGGAGCTGTTTTTT; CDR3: CASTSGTANTGELFF